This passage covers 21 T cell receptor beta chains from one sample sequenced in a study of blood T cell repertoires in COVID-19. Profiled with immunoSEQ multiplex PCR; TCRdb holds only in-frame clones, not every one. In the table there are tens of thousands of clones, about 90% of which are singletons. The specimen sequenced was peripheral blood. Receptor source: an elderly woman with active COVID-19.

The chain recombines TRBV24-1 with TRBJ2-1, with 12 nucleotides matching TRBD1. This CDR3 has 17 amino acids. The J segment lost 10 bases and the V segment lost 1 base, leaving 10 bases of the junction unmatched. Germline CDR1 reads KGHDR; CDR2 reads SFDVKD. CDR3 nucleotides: TGTGCCACCAGTGATTTCTGTCCGGGACAGGGGGCGAAGGAGCAGTTCTTC. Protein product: CATSDFCPGQGAKEQFF.

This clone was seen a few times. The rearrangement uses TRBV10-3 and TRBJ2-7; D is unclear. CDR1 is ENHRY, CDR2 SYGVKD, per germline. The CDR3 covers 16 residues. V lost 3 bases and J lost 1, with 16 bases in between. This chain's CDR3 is CAISDHTRMSSYEQYF. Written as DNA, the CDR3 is TGTGCCATCAGTGACCACACGAGGATGTCGTCCTACGAGCAGTACTTC.

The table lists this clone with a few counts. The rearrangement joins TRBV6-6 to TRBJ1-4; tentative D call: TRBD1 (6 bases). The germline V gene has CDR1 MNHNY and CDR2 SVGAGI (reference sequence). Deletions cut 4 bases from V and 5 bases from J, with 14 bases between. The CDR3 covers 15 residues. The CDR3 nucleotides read TGTGCCAGCAGTTTCGGGCCGGGGGGCAATGAAAAACTGTTTTTT. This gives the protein CASSFGPGGNEKLFF.

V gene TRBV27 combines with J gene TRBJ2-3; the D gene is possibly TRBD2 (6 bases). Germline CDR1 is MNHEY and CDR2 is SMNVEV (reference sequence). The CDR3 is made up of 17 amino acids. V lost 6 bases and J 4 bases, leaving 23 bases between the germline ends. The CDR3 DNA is TGTGCCAGCAGCCCTAAGGGAGGCTTCCCCCCGGCAGATACGCAGTATTTT. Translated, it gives CASSPKGGFPPADTQYF.

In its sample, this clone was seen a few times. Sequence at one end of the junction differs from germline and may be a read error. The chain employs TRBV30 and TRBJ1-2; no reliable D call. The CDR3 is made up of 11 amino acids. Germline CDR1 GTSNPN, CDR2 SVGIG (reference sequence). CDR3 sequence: CAWSVAARPHF. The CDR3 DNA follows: TGTGCCTGGAGTGTGGCAGCTAGGCCTCACTTC.

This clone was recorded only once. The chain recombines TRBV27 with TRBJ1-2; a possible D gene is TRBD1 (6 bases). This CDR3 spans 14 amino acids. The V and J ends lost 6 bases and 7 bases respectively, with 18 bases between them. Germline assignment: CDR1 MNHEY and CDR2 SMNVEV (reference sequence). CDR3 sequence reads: CASRLGGQGSGYTF. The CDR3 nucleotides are TGTGCCAGCAGGTTGGGGGGGCAAGGGAGTGGCTACACCTTC.

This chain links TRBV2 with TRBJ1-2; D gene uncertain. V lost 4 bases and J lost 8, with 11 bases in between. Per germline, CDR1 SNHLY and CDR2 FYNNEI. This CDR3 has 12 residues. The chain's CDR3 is CASSAPPGGYTF. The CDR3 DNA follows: TGTGCCAGCAGTGCCCCCCCGGGGGGCTACACCTTC.

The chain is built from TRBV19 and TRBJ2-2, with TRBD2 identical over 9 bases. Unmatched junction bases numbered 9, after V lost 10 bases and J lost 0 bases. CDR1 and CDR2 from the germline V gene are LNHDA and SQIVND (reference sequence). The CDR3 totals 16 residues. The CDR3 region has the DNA TGTGCCACCCGCAGGGCGGGGGGGGCGAACACCGGGGAGCTGTTTTTT. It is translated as CATRRAGGANTGELFF.

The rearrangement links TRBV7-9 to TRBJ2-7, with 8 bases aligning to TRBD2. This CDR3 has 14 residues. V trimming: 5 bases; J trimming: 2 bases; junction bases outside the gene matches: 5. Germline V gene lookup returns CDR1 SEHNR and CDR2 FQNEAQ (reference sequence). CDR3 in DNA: TGTGCCAGCAGCGGTCGGGGGGGGCCCTACGAGCAGTACTTC. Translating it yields CASSGRGGPYEQYF.

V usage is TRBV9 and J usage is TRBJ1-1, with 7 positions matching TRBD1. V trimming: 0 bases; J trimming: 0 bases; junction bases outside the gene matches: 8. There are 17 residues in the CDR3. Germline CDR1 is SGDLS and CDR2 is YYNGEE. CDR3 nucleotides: TGTGCCAGCAGCGTAGGCGGGACAGCCAACGTGAACACTGAAGCTTTCTTT. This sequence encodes CASSVGGTANVNTEAFF.

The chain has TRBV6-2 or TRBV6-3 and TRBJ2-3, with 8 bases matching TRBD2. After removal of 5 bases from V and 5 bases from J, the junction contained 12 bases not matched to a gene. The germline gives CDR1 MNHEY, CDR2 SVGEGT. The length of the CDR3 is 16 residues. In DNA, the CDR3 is TGTGCCAGCAGTACCCCGAACGGGGGGGCAAAAGATACGCAGTATTTT. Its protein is CASSTPNGGAKDTQYF.

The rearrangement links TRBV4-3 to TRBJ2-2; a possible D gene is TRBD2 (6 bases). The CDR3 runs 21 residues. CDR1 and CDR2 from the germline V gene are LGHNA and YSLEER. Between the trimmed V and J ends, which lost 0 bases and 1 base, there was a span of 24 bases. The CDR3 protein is CASSQDSPPPWERVNTGELFF. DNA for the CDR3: TGCGCCAGCAGCCAAGATAGTCCCCCCCCATGGGAGCGGGTGAACACCGGGGAGCTGTTTTTT.

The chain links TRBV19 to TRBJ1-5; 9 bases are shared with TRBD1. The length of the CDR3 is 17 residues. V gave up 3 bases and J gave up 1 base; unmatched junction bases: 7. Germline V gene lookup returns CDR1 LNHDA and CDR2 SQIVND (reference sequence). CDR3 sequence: CASSIGDRVVSNQPQHF. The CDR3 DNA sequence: TGTGCCAGTAGTATCGGGGACAGGGTTGTAAGCAATCAGCCCCAGCATTTT.

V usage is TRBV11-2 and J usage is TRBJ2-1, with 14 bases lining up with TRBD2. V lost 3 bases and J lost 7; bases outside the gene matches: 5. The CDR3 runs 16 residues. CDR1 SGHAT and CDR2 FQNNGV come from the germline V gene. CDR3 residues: CASSLGLAGVGNEQFF. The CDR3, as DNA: TGTGCCAGCAGCTTGGGACTAGCGGGGGTGGGGAATGAGCAGTTCTTC.

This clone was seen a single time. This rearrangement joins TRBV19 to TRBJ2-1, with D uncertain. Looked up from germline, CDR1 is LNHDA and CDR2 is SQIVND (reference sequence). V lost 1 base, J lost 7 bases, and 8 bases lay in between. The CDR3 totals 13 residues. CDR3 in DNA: TGTGCCAGTAGTATAGGCTACTTAAATGAGCAGTTCTTC. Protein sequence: CASSIGYLNEQFF.

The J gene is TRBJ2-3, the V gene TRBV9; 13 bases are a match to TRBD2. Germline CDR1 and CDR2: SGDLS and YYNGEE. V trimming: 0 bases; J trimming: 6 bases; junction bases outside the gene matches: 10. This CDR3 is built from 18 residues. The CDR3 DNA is TGTGCCAGCAGCGTAGCGGGGGGACTAGCGGGGCCGGCGGATACGCAGTATTTT. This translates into CASSVAGGLAGPADTQYF. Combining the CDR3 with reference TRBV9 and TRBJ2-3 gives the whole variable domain DSGVTQTPKHLITATGQRVTLRCSPRSGDLSVYWYQQSLDQGLQFLIQYYNGEERAKGNILERFSAQQFPDLHSELNLSSLELGDSALYFCASSVAGGLAGPADTQYFGPGTRLTVL.

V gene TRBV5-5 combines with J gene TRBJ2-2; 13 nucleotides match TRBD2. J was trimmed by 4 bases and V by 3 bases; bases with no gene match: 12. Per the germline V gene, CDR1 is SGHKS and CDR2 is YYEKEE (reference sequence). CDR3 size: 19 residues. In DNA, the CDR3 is TGTGCCAGCAGCTCTTGGACTAGCGGGGGCCTTTCGGGCACCGGGGAGCTGTTTTTT. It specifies CASSSWTSGGLSGTGELFF.

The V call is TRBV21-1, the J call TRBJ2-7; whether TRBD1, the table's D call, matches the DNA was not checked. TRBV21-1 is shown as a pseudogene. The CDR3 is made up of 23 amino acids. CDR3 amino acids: CASSKAQTSPRGPGQLSSYEQYF. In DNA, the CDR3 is TGTGCCAGCAGCAAAGCACAGACCTCTCCCCGAGGGCCGGGACAGTTAAGCTCCTACGAGCAGTACTTC.

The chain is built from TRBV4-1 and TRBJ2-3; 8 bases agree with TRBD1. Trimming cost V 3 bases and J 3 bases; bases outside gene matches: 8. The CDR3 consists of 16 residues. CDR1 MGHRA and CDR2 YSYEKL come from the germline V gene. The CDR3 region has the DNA TGCGCCAGCAGCCAGACAGGGGTGTTGGGTACAGATACGCAGTATTTT. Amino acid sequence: CASSQTGVLGTDTQYF.

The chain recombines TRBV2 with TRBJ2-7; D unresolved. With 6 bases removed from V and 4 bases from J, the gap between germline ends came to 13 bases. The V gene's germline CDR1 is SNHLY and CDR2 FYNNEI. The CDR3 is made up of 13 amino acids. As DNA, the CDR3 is TGTGCCAGCAGCGCCAGGTACCCATACGAGCAGTACTTC. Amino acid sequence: CASSARYPYEQYF.

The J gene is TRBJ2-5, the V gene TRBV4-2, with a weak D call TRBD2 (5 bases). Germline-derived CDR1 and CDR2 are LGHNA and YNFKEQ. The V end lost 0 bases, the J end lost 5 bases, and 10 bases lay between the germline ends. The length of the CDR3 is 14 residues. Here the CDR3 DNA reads TGTGCCAGCAGCCAAGACGTGGGAGCGGAGACCCAGTACTTC. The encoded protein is CASSQDVGAETQYF.